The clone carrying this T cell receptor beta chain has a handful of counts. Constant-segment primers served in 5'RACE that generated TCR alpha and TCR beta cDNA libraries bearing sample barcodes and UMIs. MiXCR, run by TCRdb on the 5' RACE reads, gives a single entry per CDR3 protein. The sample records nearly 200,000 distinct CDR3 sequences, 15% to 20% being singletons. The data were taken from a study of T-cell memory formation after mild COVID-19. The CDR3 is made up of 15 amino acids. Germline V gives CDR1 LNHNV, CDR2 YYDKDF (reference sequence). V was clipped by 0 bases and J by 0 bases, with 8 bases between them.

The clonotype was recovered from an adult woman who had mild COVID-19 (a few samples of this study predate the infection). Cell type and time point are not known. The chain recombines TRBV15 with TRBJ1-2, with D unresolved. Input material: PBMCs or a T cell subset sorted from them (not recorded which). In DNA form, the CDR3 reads TGTGCCACCAGCAGAGATGGCAGAACTAACTATGGCTACACCTTC. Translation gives CATSRDGRTNYGYTF.